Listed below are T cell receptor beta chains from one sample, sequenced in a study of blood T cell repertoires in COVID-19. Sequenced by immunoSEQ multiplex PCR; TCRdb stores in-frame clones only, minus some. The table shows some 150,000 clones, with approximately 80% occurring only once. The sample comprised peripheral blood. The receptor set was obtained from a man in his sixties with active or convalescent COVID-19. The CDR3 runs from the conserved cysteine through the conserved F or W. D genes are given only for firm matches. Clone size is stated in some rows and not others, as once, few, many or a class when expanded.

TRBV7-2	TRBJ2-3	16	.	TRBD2	TGTGCCAGCAGCTTCGGACTAGCGGCTTACACAGATACGCAGTATTTT	CASSFGLAAYTDTQYF
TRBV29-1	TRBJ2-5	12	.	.	TGCAGCGCCGTCGAGGAGGTGGAGACCCAGTACTTC	CSAVEEVETQYF
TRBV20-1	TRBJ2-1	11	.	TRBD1	TGCAGTGGACAGGGGTTCAATGAGCAGTTCTTC	CSGQGFNEQFF
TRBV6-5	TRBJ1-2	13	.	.	TGTGCCAGCAGTTCGGAGGGTATCTATGGCTACACCTTC	CASSSEGIYGYTF
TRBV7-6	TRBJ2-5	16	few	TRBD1	TGTGCCAGCAGCTTAGCTGGGACAGGGGAGGGGGAGACCCAGTACTTC	CASSLAGTGEGETQYF
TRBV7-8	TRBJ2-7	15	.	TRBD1	TGTGCCAGCAGCGGACCGGGACAGGGGAGTGACGAGCAGTACTTC	CASSGPGQGSDEQYF
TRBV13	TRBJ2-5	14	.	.	TGTGCCAGCAGCTTAACGCAGGGACAAGAGACCCAGTACTTC	CASSLTQGQETQYF
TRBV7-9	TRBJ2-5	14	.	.	TGTGCCAGCAGCTGGGACTCTTACCAAGAGACCCAGTACTTC	CASSWDSYQETQYF
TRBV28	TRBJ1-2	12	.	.	TGTGCCAGCACCTCTGGCAGGGGTGGCTACACCTTC	CASTSGRGGYTF
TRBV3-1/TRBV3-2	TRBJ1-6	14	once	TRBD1	TGTGCCAGCAGCCAAGTACAGGGGAATTCACCCCTCCACTTT	CASSQVQGNSPLHF
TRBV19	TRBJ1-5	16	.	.	TGTGCCAGTAGGGATTTCCCGGGGGGTGGCAATCAGCCCCAGCATTTT	CASRDFPGGGNQPQHF
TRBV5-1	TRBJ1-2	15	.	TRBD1	TGCGCCAGCAGCCCGACTCGGACAGGGGGCGGGGGCTACACCTTC	CASSPTRTGGGGYTF
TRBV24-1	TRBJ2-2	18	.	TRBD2	TGTGCCACCAGTGATTACGGACTAGCGGGAGTACACACCGGGGAGCTGTTTTTT	CATSDYGLAGVHTGELFF
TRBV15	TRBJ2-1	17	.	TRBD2	TGTGCCACCAGCAGAGGATATGGACTAGCGGGAGGCAATGAGCAGTTCTTC	CATSRGYGLAGGNEQFF
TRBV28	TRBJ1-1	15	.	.	TGTGCCAGCAACTATTTTATCCGGGAGGAGACTGAAGCTTTCTTT	CASNYFIREETEAFF
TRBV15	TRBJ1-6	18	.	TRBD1	TGTGCCACCAGCGACCGATCCGGGACAGGGTATTATAATTCACCCCTCCACTTT	CATSDRSGTGYYNSPLHF
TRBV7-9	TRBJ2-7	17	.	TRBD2	TGTGCCAGCAGCCCCCTCCGCGGTGGAGCGGGGGGGTACGAGCAGTACTTC	CASSPLRGGAGGYEQYF
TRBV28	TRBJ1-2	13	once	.	TGTGCCAGCAGTTTGGGGGGGAGCTATGGCTACACCTTC	CASSLGGSYGYTF
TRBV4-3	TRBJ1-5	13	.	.	TGCGCCAGCAGCCAAGTGGGGGGAGCGCCCCAGCATTTT	CASSQVGGAPQHF
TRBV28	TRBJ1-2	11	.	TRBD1	TGTGCCAGCACAGGGGGATATGGCTACACCTTC	CASTGGYGYTF